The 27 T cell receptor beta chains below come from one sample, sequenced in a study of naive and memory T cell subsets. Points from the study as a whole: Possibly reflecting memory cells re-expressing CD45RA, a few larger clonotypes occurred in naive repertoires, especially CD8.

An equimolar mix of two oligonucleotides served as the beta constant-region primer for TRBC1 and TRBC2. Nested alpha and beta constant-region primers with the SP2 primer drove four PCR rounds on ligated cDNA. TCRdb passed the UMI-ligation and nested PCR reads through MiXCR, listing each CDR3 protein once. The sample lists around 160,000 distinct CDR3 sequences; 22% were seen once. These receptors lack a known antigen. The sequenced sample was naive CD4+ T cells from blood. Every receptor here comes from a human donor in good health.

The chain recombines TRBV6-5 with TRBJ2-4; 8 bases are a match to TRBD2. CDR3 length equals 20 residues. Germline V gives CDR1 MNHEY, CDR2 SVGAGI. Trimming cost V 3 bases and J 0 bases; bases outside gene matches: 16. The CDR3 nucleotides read TGTGCCAGCAGTTATTCTACTAGCGGAAGATTCAATATAGCCAAAAACATTCAGTACTTC. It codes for CASSYSTSGRFNIAKNIQYF.

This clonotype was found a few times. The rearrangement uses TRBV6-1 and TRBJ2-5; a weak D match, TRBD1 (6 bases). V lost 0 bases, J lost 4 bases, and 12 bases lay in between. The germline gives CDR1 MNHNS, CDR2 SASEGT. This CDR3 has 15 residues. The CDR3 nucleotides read TGTGCCAGCAGTGAAGCGCTTCGCAGGGGAGAGACCCAGTACTTC. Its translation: CASSEALRRGETQYF.

The CDR3 loop is CASRKTSNQPQHF. The CDR3 nucleotides read TGTGCCAGCCGAAAAACTAGCAATCAGCCCCAGCATTTT. V gene TRBV27 combines with J gene TRBJ1-5; no reliable D call. This CDR3 comprises 13 residues. Germline CDR1 MNHEY, CDR2 SMNVEV (reference sequence). V lost 8 bases and J lost 0, with 8 bases in between.

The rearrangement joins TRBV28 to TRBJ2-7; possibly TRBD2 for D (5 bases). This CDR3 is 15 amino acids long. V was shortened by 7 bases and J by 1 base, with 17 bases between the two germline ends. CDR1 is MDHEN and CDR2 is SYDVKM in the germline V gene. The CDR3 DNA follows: TGTGCCAGCACCAACCCCGGGGAACCATCCTACGAGCAGTACTTC. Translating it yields CASTNPGEPSYEQYF.

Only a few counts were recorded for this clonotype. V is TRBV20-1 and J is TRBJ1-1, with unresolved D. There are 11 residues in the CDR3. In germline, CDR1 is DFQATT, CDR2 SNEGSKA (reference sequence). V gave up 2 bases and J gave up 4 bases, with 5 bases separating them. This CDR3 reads CSARFITEAFF. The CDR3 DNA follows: TGCAGTGCTAGATTTATCACTGAAGCTTTCTTT.

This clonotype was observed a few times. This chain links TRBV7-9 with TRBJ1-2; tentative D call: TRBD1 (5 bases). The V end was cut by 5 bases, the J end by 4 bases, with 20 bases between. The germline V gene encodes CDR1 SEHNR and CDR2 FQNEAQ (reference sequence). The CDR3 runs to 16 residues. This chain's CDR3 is CASSPRRDAVGYGYTF. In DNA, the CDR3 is TGTGCCAGCAGCCCGAGACGGGACGCTGTTGGCTATGGCTACACCTTC.

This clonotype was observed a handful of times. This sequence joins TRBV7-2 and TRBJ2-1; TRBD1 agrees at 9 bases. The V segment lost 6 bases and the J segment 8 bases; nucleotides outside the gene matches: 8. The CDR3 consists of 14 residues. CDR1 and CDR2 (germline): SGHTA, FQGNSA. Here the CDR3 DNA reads TGTGCCAGCAGTTTTGGACAGGGGTTCCATGAGCAGTTCTTC. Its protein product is CASSFGQGFHEQFF.

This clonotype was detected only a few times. The CDR3 region is CASSLAEKLFF. CDR3 DNA: TGTGCCAGCAGCTTGGCGGAAAAACTGTTTTTT. The rearrangement uses TRBV5-8 and TRBJ1-4; D gene unclear. Trimming cost V 0 bases and J 8 bases, with 2 bases left between them. Germline lookup yields CDR1 SGHTS and CDR2 YDEGEE. This CDR3 is 11 amino acids long.

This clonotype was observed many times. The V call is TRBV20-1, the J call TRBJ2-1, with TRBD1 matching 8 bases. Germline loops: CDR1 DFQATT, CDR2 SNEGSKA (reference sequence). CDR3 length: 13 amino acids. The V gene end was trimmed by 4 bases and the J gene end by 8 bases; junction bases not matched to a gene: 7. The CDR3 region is CSAMDRVVDEQFF. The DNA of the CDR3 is TGCAGTGCTATGGACAGGGTGGTAGATGAGCAGTTCTTC.

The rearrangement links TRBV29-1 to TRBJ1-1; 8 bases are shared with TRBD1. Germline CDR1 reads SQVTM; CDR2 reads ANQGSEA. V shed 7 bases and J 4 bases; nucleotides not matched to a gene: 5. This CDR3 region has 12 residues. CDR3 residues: CSAHRGTTEAFF. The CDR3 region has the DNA TGCAGCGCACACAGGGGGACCACTGAAGCTTTCTTT.

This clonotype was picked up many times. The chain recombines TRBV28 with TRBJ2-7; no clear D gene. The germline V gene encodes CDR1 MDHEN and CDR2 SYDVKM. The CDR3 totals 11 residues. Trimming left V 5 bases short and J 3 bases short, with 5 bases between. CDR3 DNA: TGTGCCAGCAGTCAAAACTACGAGCAGTACTTC. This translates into CASSQNYEQYF.

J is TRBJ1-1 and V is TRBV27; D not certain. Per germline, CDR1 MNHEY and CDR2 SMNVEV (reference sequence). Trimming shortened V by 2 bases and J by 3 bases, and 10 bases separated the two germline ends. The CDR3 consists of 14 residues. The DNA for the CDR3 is TGTGCCAGCAGTTTAAGGTGGGTTGACACTGAAGCTTTCTTT. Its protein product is CASSLRWVDTEAFF.

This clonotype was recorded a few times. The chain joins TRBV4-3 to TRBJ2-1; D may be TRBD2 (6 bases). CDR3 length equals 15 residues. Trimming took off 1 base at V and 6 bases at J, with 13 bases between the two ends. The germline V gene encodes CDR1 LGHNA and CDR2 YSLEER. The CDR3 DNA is TGCGCCAGCAGCCAAGGACTAGGAGGTGGCAATGAGCAGTTCTTC. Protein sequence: CASSQGLGGGNEQFF.

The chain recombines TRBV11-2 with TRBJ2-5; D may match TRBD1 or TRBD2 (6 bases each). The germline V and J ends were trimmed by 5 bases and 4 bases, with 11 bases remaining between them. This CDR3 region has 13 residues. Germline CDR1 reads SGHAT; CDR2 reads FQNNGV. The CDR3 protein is CASSRGVGETQYF. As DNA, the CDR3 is TGTGCCAGCAGCAGGGGGGTGGGAGAGACCCAGTACTTC.

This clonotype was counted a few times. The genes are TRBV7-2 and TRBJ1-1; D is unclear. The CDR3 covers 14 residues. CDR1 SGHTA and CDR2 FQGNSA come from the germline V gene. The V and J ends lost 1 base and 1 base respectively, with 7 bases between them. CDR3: CASSLGWSNTEAFF. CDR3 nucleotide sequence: TGTGCCAGCAGCTTAGGTTGGTCGAACACTGAAGCTTTCTTT.

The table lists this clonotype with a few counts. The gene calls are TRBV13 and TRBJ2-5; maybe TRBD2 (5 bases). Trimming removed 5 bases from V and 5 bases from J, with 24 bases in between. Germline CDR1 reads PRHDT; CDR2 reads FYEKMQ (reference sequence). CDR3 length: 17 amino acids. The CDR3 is CASSNTAGRYTVETQYF. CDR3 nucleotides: TGTGCCAGCAGCAATACTGCGGGCCGCTATACAGTTGAGACCCAGTACTTC.

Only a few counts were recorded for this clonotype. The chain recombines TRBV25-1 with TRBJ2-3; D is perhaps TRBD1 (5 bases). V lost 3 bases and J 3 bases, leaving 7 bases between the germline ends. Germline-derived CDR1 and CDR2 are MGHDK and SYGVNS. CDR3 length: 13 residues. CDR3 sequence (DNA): TGTGCCAGCAGTGATGGGGCAACAGATACGCAGTATTTT. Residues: CASSDGATDTQYF.

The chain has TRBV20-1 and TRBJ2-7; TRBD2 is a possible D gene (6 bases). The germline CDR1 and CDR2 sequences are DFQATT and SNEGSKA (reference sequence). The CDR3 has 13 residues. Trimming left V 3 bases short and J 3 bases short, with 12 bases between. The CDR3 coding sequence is TGCAGTGCTAGCGCTAGCGAGAACTACGAGCAGTACTTC. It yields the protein CSASASENYEQYF.

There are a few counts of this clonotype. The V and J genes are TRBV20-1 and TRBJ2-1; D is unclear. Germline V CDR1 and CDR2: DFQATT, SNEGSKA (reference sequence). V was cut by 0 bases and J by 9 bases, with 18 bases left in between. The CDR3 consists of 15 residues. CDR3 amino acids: CSARDLRRGLSEQFF. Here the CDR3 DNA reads TGCAGTGCTAGAGATCTCCGCCGCGGTCTCAGTGAGCAGTTCTTC.

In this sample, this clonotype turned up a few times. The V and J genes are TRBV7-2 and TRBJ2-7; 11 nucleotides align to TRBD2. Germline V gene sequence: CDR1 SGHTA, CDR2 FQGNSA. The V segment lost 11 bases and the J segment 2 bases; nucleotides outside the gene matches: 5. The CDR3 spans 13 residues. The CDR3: CAGGTSGPYEQYF. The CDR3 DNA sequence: TGTGCCGGGGGGACTAGCGGCCCCTACGAGCAGTACTTC.

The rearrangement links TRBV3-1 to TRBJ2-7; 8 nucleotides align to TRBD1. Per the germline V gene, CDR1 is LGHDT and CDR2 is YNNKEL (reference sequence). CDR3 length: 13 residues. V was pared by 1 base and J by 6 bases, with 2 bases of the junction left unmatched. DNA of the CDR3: TGTGCCAGCAGCCAAGTAACAGGGGGCGAGCAGTACTTC. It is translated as CASSQVTGGEQYF.

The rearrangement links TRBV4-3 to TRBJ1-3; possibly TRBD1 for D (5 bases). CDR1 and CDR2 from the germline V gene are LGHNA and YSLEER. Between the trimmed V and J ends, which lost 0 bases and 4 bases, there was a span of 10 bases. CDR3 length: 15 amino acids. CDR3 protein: CASSQDGGMGNTIYF. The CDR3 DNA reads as TGCGCCAGCAGCCAAGATGGGGGTATGGGAAACACCATATATTTT.

The DNA for the CDR3 is TGTGCCAGCAGTCCCCGGGACAGTTTCACCTACGAGCAGTACTTC. Translation gives CASSPRDSFTYEQYF. The chain joins TRBV6-2 or TRBV6-3 to TRBJ2-7, with TRBD1 matching over 7 bases. The V gene end was trimmed by 5 bases and the J gene end by 2 bases; junction bases not matched to a gene: 9. This CDR3 has 15 amino acids. Germline V lookup: CDR1 MNHEY, CDR2 SVGEGT.

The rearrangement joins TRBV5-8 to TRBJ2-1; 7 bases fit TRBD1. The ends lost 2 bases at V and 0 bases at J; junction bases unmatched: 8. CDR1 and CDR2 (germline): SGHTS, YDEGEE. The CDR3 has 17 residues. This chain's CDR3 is CASSFYRDRSSYNEQFF. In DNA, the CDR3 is TGTGCCAGCAGCTTTTACCGGGACAGAAGCTCCTACAATGAGCAGTTCTTC.

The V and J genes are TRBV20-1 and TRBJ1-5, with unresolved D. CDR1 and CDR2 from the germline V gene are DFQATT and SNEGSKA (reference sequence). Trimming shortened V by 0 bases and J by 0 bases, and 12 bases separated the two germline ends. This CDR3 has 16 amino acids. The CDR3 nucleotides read TGCAGTGCTAGAGATTCGGGCCGTTTTAGCAATCAGCCCCAGCATTTT. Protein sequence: CSARDSGRFSNQPQHF.

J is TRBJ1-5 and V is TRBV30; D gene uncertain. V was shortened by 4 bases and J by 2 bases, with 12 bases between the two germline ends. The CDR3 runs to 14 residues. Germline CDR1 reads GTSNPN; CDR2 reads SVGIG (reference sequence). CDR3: CAWTLGPGNQPQHF. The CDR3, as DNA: TGTGCCTGGACCTTGGGCCCAGGCAATCAGCCCCAGCATTTT.

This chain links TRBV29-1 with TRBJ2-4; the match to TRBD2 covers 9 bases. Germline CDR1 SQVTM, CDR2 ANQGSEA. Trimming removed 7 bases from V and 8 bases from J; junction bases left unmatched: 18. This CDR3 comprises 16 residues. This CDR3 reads CSAGGGIQREEHIQYF. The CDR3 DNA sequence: TGCAGCGCTGGGGGGGGGATCCAGCGGGAGGAGCACATTCAGTACTTC.